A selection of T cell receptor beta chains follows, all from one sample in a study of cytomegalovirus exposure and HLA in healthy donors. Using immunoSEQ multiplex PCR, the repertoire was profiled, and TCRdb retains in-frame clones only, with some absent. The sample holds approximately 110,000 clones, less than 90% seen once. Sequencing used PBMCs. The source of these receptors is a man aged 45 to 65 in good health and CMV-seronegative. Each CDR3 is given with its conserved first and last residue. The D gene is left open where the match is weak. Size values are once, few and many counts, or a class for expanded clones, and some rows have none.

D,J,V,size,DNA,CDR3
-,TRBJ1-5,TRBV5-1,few,TGCGCCAGCAGCTTGTCTGGGGGGGGCAATCAGCCCCAGCATTTT,CASSLSGGGNQPQHF
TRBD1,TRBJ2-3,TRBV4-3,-,TGCGCCAGCAGCCAAGAGCCCAGGGGACAGGGAACAGATACGCAGTATTTT,CASSQEPRGQGTDTQYF
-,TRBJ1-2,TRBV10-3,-,TGTGCCATCAGTGGTGGACTGGGAGGATATGGCTACACCTTC,CAISGGLGGYGYTF
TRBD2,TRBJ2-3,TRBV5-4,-,TGTGCCAGCACCCCCCCGGGGGGAAAAGGGCCGGCAGATACGCAGTATTTT,CASTPPGGKGPADTQYF
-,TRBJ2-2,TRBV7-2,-,TGTGCCAGCAGCTTAAACGTCCACAGGAACACCGGGGAGCTGTTTTTT,CASSLNVHRNTGELFF
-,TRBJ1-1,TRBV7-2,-,TGTGCCAGCAGGAAAACAGGGAACACTGAAGCTTTCTTT,CASRKTGNTEAFF
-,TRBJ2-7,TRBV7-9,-,TGTGCCAGCAGGCCGGACACCCCCTACGAGCAGTACTTC,CASRPDTPYEQYF
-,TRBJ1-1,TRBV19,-,TGTGCCAGTAGTATATCCCCTTCTCCCGTCCGGGACACTGAAGCTTTCTTT,CASSISPSPVRDTEAFF
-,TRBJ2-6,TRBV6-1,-,TGTGCCAGCAGTGAAGGACAGCCTGGGGCCAACGTCCTGACTTTC,CASSEGQPGANVLTF
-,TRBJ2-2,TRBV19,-,TGTGCCAGTAGTGTACAGGGTATAGAATTTCGGAACACCGGGGAGCTGTTTTTT,CASSVQGIEFRNTGELFF
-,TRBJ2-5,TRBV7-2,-,TGTGCCAGCAGCTTTCAGGGGTTCGGGGAGACCCAGTACTTC,CASSFQGFGETQYF
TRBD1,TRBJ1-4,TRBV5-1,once,TGCGCCAGCAGAAACAGGGGTTCCGAAAAACTGTTTTTT,CASRNRGSEKLFF
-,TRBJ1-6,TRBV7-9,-,TGTGCCAGCACCCCCGGGGGGCTGCCTTCACCCCTCCACTTT,CASTPGGLPSPLHF
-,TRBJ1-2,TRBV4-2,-,TGTGCCAGCAGCCACCAGGGGCAGAGTTATGGCTACACCTTC,CASSHQGQSYGYTF
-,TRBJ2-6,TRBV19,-,TGTGCCAGCCGGGACCCAGGGACAGGGGCCAACGTCCTGACTTTC,CASRDPGTGANVLTF
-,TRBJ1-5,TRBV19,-,TGTGCCAGTAGTATAACCCGAGAGGCGGCCTTCAGCAATCAGCCCCAGCATTTT,CASSITREAAFSNQPQHF
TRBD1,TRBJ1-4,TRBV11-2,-,TGTGCCAGCAGCTTAGGGAAGGGACAGGGTGTGGAAAAACTGTTTTTT,CASSLGKGQGVEKLFF
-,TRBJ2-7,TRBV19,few,TGTGCCAGTAGGCTCGCGGGGCTGGATAGCTCCTACGAGCAGTACTTC,CASRLAGLDSSYEQYF
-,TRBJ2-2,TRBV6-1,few,TGTGCCAGCAGTGAAGGACGGGACACCGGGGAGCTGTTTTTT,CASSEGRDTGELFF
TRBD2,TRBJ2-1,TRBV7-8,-,TGTGCCAGCAGCTTAGGCCTAGCGGGAGCGGTACAGTTCTTC,CASSLGLAGAVQFF
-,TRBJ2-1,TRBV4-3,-,TGCGCCAGCAGCCATTCGGACGGGGACAATGAGCAGTTCTTC,CASSHSDGDNEQFF
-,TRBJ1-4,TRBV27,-,TGTGCCAGCAGTCCTGACAGGCTGTCTGAAAAACTGTTTTTT,CASSPDRLSEKLFF
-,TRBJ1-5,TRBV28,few,TGTGCCAGCAGTTCTCAGGTCTCCGCTAGCAATCAGCCCCAGCATTTT,CASSSQVSASNQPQHF
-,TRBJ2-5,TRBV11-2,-,TGTGCCAGCAGCGTAAGCAAGCAGGGATCTTACCAAGAGACCCAGTACTTC,CASSVSKQGSYQETQYF
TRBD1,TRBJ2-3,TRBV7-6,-,TGTGCCAGCAGCTTAGGGACAGGGGTTAGCACAGATACGCAGTATTTT,CASSLGTGVSTDTQYF
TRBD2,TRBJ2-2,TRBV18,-,TGTGCCAGCTCATCTCGGGGGGGGAAGAACACCGGGGAGCTGTTTTTT,CASSSRGGKNTGELFF
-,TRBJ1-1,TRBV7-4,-,TGTGCCAGCAGCTGTGGTATGAGCACTGAAGCTTTCTTT,CASSCGMSTEAFF
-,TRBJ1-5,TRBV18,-,TGTGCCAGCTCACCCAACAGTGTAGTCAATCAGCCCCAGCATTTT,CASSPNSVVNQPQHF
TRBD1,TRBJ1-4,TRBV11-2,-,TGTGCCAGCAGCCGGCGAGGGACAGGGGATAATGAAAAACTGTTTTTT,CASSRRGTGDNEKLFF
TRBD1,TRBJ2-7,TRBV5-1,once,TGCGCCAGCAGCAAAGCCGCCGGGACAGATTTCTACGAGCAGTACTTC,CASSKAAGTDFYEQYF
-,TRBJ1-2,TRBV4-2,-,TGTGCCAGCAGCCAAGAGGGCAGTAACTATGGCTACACCTTC,CASSQEGSNYGYTF
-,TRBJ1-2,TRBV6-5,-,TGTGCCAGCAGTTACTCTGGAGGGACCTATGGCTACACCTTC,CASSYSGGTYGYTF
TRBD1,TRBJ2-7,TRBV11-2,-,TGTGCCAGCAGCTTAGATATGGACAGGGTCCACGAGCAGTACTTC,CASSLDMDRVHEQYF
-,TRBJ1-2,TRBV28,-,TGTGCCAGCAGTTTATCCCGGGGGAGTCGCTATGGCTACACCTTC,CASSLSRGSRYGYTF
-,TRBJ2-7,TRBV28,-,TGTGCCAGCAGCCTTCGGACACCGAGCCCTCTCTACGAGCAGTACTTC,CASSLRTPSPLYEQYF
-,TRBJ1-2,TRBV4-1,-,TGCGCCAGCAGCCAAGATAGGACAGCCTATGGCTACACCTTC,CASSQDRTAYGYTF
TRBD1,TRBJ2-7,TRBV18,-,TGTGCCAGCTCCCAGGGACAGAACTACGAGCAGTACTTC,CASSQGQNYEQYF
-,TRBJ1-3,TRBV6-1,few,TGTGCCAGCAGTGCACAGGGCAGAGGTACTGGAAACACCATATATTTT,CASSAQGRGTGNTIYF
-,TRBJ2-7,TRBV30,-,TGTGCCTGGAATTCAGGGTTCGAGCAGTACTTC,CAWNSGFEQYF
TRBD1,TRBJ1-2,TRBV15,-,TGTGCCACCACCGAAGAAGGGGGCCGATATGGCTACACCTTC,CATTEEGGRYGYTF
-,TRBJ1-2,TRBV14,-,TGTGCCAGCAGCCAAACTACAGGGTTTAATGGCTACACCTTC,CASSQTTGFNGYTF